A selection of T cell receptor beta chains follows, all from one sample in a study of shared clonotypes between healthy human individuals. Sequencing was performed with immunoSEQ multiplex PCR; in TCRdb, only in-frame clones are kept and a portion is missing. The sample yields some 2.1 million clones, approximately 95% seen once. Sequencing was done on a sample of naive CD4+ T cells sorted from blood. These receptors all stem from a man aged 18 to 30 in good health. Each CDR3 is given with its conserved first and last residue. A D gene is named only where the DNA matches it firmly.

V gene: TRBV5-1
D gene: TRBD1
J gene: TRBJ1-1
CDR3 protein: CASSSQPGQINTEAFF
CDR3 DNA: TGCGCCAGCAGCTCACAGCCGGGACAGATAAACACTGAAGCTTTCTTT

V gene: TRBV7-2
D gene: TRBD2
J gene: TRBJ2-7
CDR3 protein: CASSQGLVVPNEQYF
CDR3 DNA: TGTGCCAGCAGCCAGGGACTAGTTGTTCCCAACGAGCAGTACTTC

V gene: TRBV6-6
D gene: TRBD2
J gene: TRBJ2-1
CDR3 protein: CASRREPSYNEQFF
CDR3 DNA: TGTGCCAGCAGGCGGGAGCCCTCCTACAATGAGCAGTTCTTC

V gene: TRBV5-1
D gene: .
J gene: TRBJ2-7
CDR3 protein: CASSMMTGTPYEQYF
CDR3 DNA: TGCGCCAGCAGCATGATGACAGGAACCCCCTACGAGCAGTACTTC

V gene: TRBV6-6
D gene: .
J gene: TRBJ2-3
CDR3 protein: CASSYTYKGDTQYF
CDR3 DNA: TGTGCCAGCAGTTACACCTACAAGGGGGATACGCAGTATTTT

V gene: TRBV18
D gene: .
J gene: TRBJ2-7
CDR3 protein: CASSSDRTSYEQYF
CDR3 DNA: TGTGCCAGCTCATCCGACAGGACCTCCTACGAGCAGTACTTC

V gene: TRBV11-2
D gene: .
J gene: TRBJ2-2
CDR3 protein: CASSLGQTSTGELFF
CDR3 DNA: TGTGCCAGCAGCTTAGGGCAGACATCCACCGGGGAGCTGTTTTTT

V gene: TRBV9
D gene: .
J gene: TRBJ2-1
CDR3 protein: CASSDPRGDTANEQFF
CDR3 DNA: TGTGCCAGCAGCGACCCTAGAGGGGACACAGCGAATGAGCAGTTCTTC

V gene: TRBV19
D gene: TRBD1
J gene: TRBJ2-6
CDR3 protein: CASKDLPGQAISGANVLTF
CDR3 DNA: TGTGCCAGTAAAGACCTACCGGGACAGGCGATCTCTGGGGCCAACGTCCTGACTTTC

V gene: TRBV9
D gene: .
J gene: TRBJ2-5
CDR3 protein: CASSVEIGTRGKETQYF
CDR3 DNA: TGTGCCAGCAGCGTAGAAATTGGAACTAGAGGTAAAGAGACCCAGTACTTC

V gene: TRBV5-1
D gene: TRBD2
J gene: TRBJ2-1
CDR3 protein: CASSLLTSGKSEQFF
CDR3 DNA: TGCGCCAGCAGCTTGCTGACTAGCGGAAAGAGTGAGCAGTTCTTC

V gene: TRBV11-2
D gene: TRBD2
J gene: TRBJ2-1
CDR3 protein: CASSQARTSGRAYNEQFF
CDR3 DNA: TGTGCCAGCAGCCAGGCAAGGACTAGCGGGAGGGCCTACAATGAGCAGTTCTTC

V gene: TRBV7-8
D gene: .
J gene: TRBJ1-3
CDR3 protein: CASSLVQVDTGFGNTIYF
CDR3 DNA: TGTGCCAGCAGCTTAGTACAGGTTGATACTGGCTTCGGAAACACCATATATTTT

V gene: TRBV7-6
D gene: TRBD1
J gene: TRBJ2-7
CDR3 protein: CASSLAVTGGAEQYF
CDR3 DNA: TGTGCCAGCAGCTTAGCGGTGACAGGGGGGGCTGAGCAGTACTTC

V gene: TRBV6-5
D gene: .
J gene: TRBJ2-7
CDR3 protein: CASSERSRTYEQYF
CDR3 DNA: TGTGCCAGCAGTGAGCGCAGCCGAACCTACGAGCAGTACTTC

V gene: TRBV11-2
D gene: .
J gene: TRBJ2-7
CDR3 protein: CASSFDGTSDYEQYF
CDR3 DNA: TGTGCCAGCAGCTTTGACGGGACATCTGACTACGAGCAGTACTTC

V gene: TRBV7-2
D gene: .
J gene: TRBJ2-1
CDR3 protein: CASSFRLGSYNEQFF
CDR3 DNA: TGTGCCAGCAGTTTTCGACTGGGCTCCTACAATGAGCAGTTCTTC

V gene: TRBV5-6
D gene: TRBD1
J gene: TRBJ1-6
CDR3 protein: CASSPSGTGLNNSPLHF
CDR3 DNA: TGTGCCAGCAGCCCTTCCGGGACAGGGTTGAATAATTCACCCCTCCACTTT

V gene: TRBV7-2
D gene: TRBD1
J gene: TRBJ1-2
CDR3 protein: CASSLGDRIKDGYTF
CDR3 DNA: TGTGCCAGCAGCTTAGGGGACAGGATCAAGGATGGCTACACCTTC

V gene: TRBV7-2
D gene: .
J gene: TRBJ1-1
CDR3 protein: CASSLVLVPLAEAFF
CDR3 DNA: TGTGCCAGCAGCTTAGTTTTGGTCCCTTTGGCTGAAGCTTTCTTT

V gene: TRBV5-4
D gene: TRBD1
J gene: TRBJ1-6
CDR3 protein: CASSHSPGQDNSPLHF
CDR3 DNA: TGTGCCAGCAGCCATTCCCCGGGACAGGATAATTCACCCCTCCACTTT

V gene: TRBV27
D gene: .
J gene: TRBJ1-5
CDR3 protein: CASSTDRIRPQHF
CDR3 DNA: TGTGCCAGCAGTACGGACAGAATCCGGCCCCAGCATTTT